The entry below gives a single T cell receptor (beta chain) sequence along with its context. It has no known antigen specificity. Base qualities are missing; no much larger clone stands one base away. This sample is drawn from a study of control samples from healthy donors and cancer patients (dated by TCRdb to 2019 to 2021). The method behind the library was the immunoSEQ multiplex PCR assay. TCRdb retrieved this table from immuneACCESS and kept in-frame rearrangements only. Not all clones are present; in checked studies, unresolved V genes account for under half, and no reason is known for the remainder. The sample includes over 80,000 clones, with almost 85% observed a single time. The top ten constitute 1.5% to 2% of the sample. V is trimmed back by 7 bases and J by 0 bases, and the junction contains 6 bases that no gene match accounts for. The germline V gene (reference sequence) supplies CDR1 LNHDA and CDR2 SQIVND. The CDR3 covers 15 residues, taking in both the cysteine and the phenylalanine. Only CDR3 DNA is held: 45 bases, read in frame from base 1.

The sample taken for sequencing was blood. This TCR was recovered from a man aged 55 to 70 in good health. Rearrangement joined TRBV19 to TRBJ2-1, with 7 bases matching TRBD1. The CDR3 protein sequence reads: CASNPGDSSYNEQFF. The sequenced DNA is TGTGCCAGTAACCCTGGGGACAGCTCCTACAATGAGCAGTTCTTC.